One sample yielded the 20 T cell receptor beta chains listed below, sequenced in a study of metastatic and nonmetastatic thyroid tumors. Using MiXCR, TCRdb reanalyzed the PCR reads. Of around 23,000 clones in the sample, 28% were seen once. Every patient was untreated before thyroid surgery. The material sequenced was tumor tissue. These receptors originate from a male donor with papillary thyroid cancer or a benign thyroid nodule (not recorded which). Some clones in this sample may be carry-over from other donors' samples.

This chain uses TRBV20-1 with TRBJ1-1; D perhaps matches TRBD1 (5 bases). Germline V gene sequence: CDR1 DFQATT, CDR2 SNEGSKA (reference sequence). The CDR3 contains 15 residues. The V end was cut by 5 bases, the J end by 1 base, with 17 bases between. CDR3 sequence (DNA): TGCAGTGCTCAGAGGCCAGGGAGAACGAACACTGAAGCTTTCTTT. It is translated as CSAQRPGRTNTEAFF.

V usage is TRBV24-1 and J usage is TRBJ1-2; D not resolved. Trimming shortened V by 3 bases and J by 2 bases, and 6 bases separated the two germline ends. Germline lookup yields CDR1 KGHDR and CDR2 SFDVKD. The CDR3 is 13 amino acids. CDR3 nucleotide sequence: TGTGCCACCAGTGATAGGGCGAACTATGGCTACACCTTC. As protein: CATSDRANYGYTF.

This clone was picked up many times. V and J are TRBV4-1 and TRBJ2-1; no reliable D call. This CDR3 has 12 amino acids. Germline V lookup: CDR1 MGHRA, CDR2 YSYEKL. The V gene lost 2 bases and the J gene lost 7 bases, with 6 bases spanning the gap. The CDR3 loop reads CASSQSVNEQFF. CDR3 DNA: TGCGCCAGCAGCCAATCGGTGAATGAGCAGTTCTTC.

This chain links TRBV4-2 with TRBJ2-7; D is ambiguous. With 0 bases removed from V and 1 base from J, the gap between germline ends came to 1 base. This CDR3 has 12 amino acids. Germline CDR1 is LGHNA and CDR2 is YNFKEQ. The CDR3 nucleotides are TGTGCCAGCAGCCAAGATTCCTACGAGCAGTACTTC. This sequence encodes CASSQDSYEQYF.

This clone was found a few times. J is TRBJ2-6 and V is TRBV6-6, with D possibly being TRBD1 (6 bases). V was cut by 0 bases and J by 0 bases, with 12 bases left in between. Germline CDR1 reads MNHNY; CDR2 reads SVGAGI (reference sequence). This CDR3 spans 18 amino acids. In DNA, the CDR3 is TGTGCCAGCAGTTACTCGCCGACAGGCGTCTCTGGGGCCAACGTCCTGACTTTC. Residues: CASSYSPTGVSGANVLTF.

This clone was counted between two and nine times. The gene calls are TRBV6-5 and TRBJ2-7, with D perhaps TRBD1 or TRBD2 (5 bases each). V was clipped by 4 bases and J by 4 bases, with 11 bases between them. This CDR3 spans 13 amino acids. Germline assignment: CDR1 MNHEY and CDR2 SVGAGI. As DNA, the CDR3 is TGTGCCAGCAGTTCCCGGGACCCGTACGAGCAGTACTTC. Protein: CASSSRDPYEQYF.

This clone is labeled medium-sized. The chain is built from TRBV6-1 and TRBJ2-1; D is undetermined. Trimming took 5 bases from V and 0 from J, leaving 11 bases between them. Germline V lookup: CDR1 MNHNS, CDR2 SASEGT. CDR3 length equals 15 residues. CDR3 nucleotides: TGTGCCAGCAGTTTGGGTGCGCCCTCCTACAATGAGCAGTTCTTC. Translation gives CASSLGAPSYNEQFF.

This chain uses TRBV24-1 with TRBJ1-1; perhaps TRBD1 as D (5 bases). The CDR3 length is 13 residues. The germline V gene encodes CDR1 KGHDR and CDR2 SFDVKD. Between the trimmed V and J ends, which lost 7 bases and 0 bases, there was a span of 8 bases. CDR3 sequence: CATRGGLNTEAFF. DNA of the CDR3: TGTGCCACCAGGGGGGGGTTGAACACTGAAGCTTTCTTT.

This clone was picked up many times. The rearrangement links TRBV20-1 to TRBJ2-1; 10 bases align to TRBD2. The germline CDR1 and CDR2 sequences are DFQATT and SNEGSKA (reference sequence). Trimming cost V 5 bases and J 6 bases; bases outside gene matches: 7. This CDR3 has 14 amino acids. CDR3 in amino acids: CSAGLAADGNEQFF. The DNA of the CDR3 is TGCAGTGCTGGACTAGCGGCGGACGGCAATGAGCAGTTCTTC.

As concerns this clone: The junction departs from germline at one end; a sequencing error may be responsible. The rearrangement uses TRBV18 and TRBJ2-5; possibly TRBD1 or TRBD2 for D (5 bases each). The length of the CDR3 is 17 residues. Looked up from germline, CDR1 is KGHSH and CDR2 is LQKENI. CDR3 amino acids: CTSSPPGPVGTQETQYF. The CDR3 DNA follows: TGTACCAGCTCACCACCGGGTCCGGTGGGGACCCAAGAGACCCAGTACTTC. Looking up the rest from reference TRBV18 and TRBJ2-5 gives the full variable domain: NAGVMQNPRHLVRRRGQEARLRCSPMKGHSHVYWYRQLPEEGLKFMVYLQKENIIDESGMPKERFSAEFPKEGPSILRIQQVVRGDSAAYFCTSSPPGPVGTQETQYFGPGTRLLVL.

This clone was counted only a few times. The same CDR3 can be traced to other DNA sequences in this sample. This chain connects TRBV6-1 to TRBJ1-2; 7 positions agree with TRBD1. The CDR3 is made up of 17 amino acids. Germline trimming cut 6 bases from V and 8 bases from J; bases unmatched to any gene: 21. CDR1 MNHNS and CDR2 SASEGT come from the germline V gene. The CDR3 DNA reads as TGTGCCAGCAGCCAAACGACTATAAACAGGGGTCTCAAGGGCTACACCTTC. It encodes CASSQTTINRGLKGYTF.

V and J are TRBV20-1 and TRBJ2-7; a possible D gene is TRBD2 (5 bases). The CDR3 contains 15 residues. V was clipped by 0 bases and J by 4 bases, with 16 bases between them. Germline assignment: CDR1 DFQATT and CDR2 SNEGSKA (reference sequence). CDR3 in DNA: TGCAGTGCTAGAGAGGGTATGGCTAGCAGTTACGAGCAGTACTTC. It translates to CSAREGMASSYEQYF.

The chain combines TRBV20-1 with TRBJ1-1, with D unclear. This CDR3 spans 12 amino acids. The germline V gene has CDR1 DFQATT and CDR2 SNEGSKA (reference sequence). Trimming shortened V by 1 base and J by 1 base, and 4 bases separated the two germline ends. As DNA, the CDR3 is TGCAGTGCTAGAGGTGCGAACACTGAAGCTTTCTTT. It specifies CSARGANTEAFF.

J is TRBJ1-2 and V is TRBV20-1; 7 bases are shared with TRBD1. CDR3 length equals 16 residues. The V gene end was trimmed by 2 bases and the J gene end by 4 bases; junction bases not matched to a gene: 13. Germline loops: CDR1 DFQATT, CDR2 SNEGSKA (reference sequence). CDR3 amino acids: CSARSGGQGLRYGYTF. The CDR3, as DNA: TGCAGTGCTAGATCAGGGGGGCAGGGTCTTCGCTATGGCTACACCTTC.

Many counts were recorded for this clone. V is TRBV12-3 or TRBV12-4 and J is TRBJ2-3; D is undetermined. V lost 6 bases, J lost 3 bases, and 4 bases lay in between. This CDR3 has 11 amino acids. This chain's CDR3 is CASSRTDTQYF. CDR3 bases: TGTGCCAGCAGCCGAACAGATACGCAGTATTTT.

The J gene is TRBJ2-1, the V gene TRBV7-8; TRBD2 matches 7 bases. V was clipped by 5 bases and J by 10 bases; unmatched bases: 5. This CDR3 is built from 12 residues. CDR1 and CDR2 (germline): SGHVS, FQNEAQ. The CDR3 loop is CASSMGGGEQFF. CDR3 in DNA: TGTGCCAGCAGCATGGGGGGAGGGGAGCAGTTCTTC. Full variable domain (missing parts from reference TRBV7-8 and TRBJ2-1): GAGVSQSPRYKVAKRGQDVALRCDPISGHVSLFWYQQALGQGPEFLTYFQNEAQLDKSGLPSDRFFAERPEGSVSTLKIQRTQQEDSAVYLCASSMGGGEQFFGPGTRLTVL.

The gene calls are TRBV28 and TRBJ1-3; tentative D call: TRBD1 (6 bases). This CDR3 has 17 amino acids. Between the trimmed V and J ends, which lost 4 bases and 0 bases, there was a span of 16 bases. The germline V gene encodes CDR1 MDHEN and CDR2 SYDVKM. Here the CDR3 DNA reads TGTGCCAGCAGTTCGGAGGGGGGGCACCTCTCTGGAAACACCATATATTTT. Its translation: CASSSEGGHLSGNTIYF.

The CDR3 coding sequence is TGTGCCAGTAGTCCCAACAGGGGCACTGAAGCTTTCTTT. It encodes CASSPNRGTEAFF. The chain combines TRBV19 with TRBJ1-1; 7 bases are a match to TRBD1. The CDR3 runs 13 residues. In germline, CDR1 is LNHDA, CDR2 SQIVND (reference sequence). V dropped 5 bases and J dropped 4; count of bases not matched to a gene: 4.

This clone was counted between two and nine times. This may be a read error: a much more frequent sequence differs by one nucleotide. Additional DNA sequences in this sample encode the identical CDR3. This chain joins TRBV4-1 and TRBJ2-5; D may be TRBD1 (5 bases). V shed 4 bases and J shed 2 bases, with 11 bases lying between them. The germline CDR1 and CDR2 sequences are MGHRA and YSYEKL. The CDR3 runs to 14 residues. The CDR3 sequence is CASSPTGVQETQYF. In DNA form, the CDR3 reads TGCGCCAGCAGCCCAACAGGTGTACAAGAGACCCAGTACTTC.

This clone was seen only a few times. This chain links TRBV28 with TRBJ2-7, with TRBD2 matching 9 bases. Germline-derived CDR1 and CDR2 are MDHEN and SYDVKM. This CDR3 is built from 16 residues. V was pared by 6 bases and J by 2 bases, with 11 bases of the junction left unmatched. This CDR3 is CASRVAGAHIPYEQYF. The CDR3, as DNA: TGTGCCAGCAGGGTAGCGGGGGCCCACATACCCTACGAGCAGTACTTC.